A selection of T cell receptor beta chains follows, all from one sample in a study of tumor-infiltrating lymphocytes in oesophageal squamous cell carcinoma. MiXCR, run by TCRdb on the PCR reads, gives a single entry per CDR3 protein. Of roughly 16,000 distinct CDR3 sequences listed, 45% to 50% are singletons. Input material: esophageal tumor tissue. The receptor source for this set is a male donor with esophageal squamous cell carcinoma. CDR3s include the opening cysteine and the closing phenylalanine or tryptophan. The D gene is left open where the match is weak. Size tells how often a clone was seen (once, few, many) or the class of an expanded clone, and some rows leave it out.

d_gene	v_gene	abundance	len	j_gene	CDR3nt	CDR3aa
TRBD1	TRBV11-1	NA	16	TRBJ1-5	TGTGCCAGCACCGCCCCCCACAGGGGAGGTTTTCAGCCCCAGCATTTT	CASTAPHRGGFQPQHF
NA	TRBV11-3	medium-sized	15	TRBJ2-5	TGTGCCAGCAGCCTCGGAGACAGCGTACAGGAGACCCAGTACTTC	CASSLGDSVQETQYF
NA	TRBV10-2	NA	14	TRBJ2-3	TGCGCCAGCACGCGACAGACTAGCACAGATACGCAGTATTTT	CASTRQTSTDTQYF
NA	TRBV6-1	NA	13	TRBJ2-3	TGTGCCAGCACCCGGGACTCGACAGATACGCAGTATTTT	CASTRDSTDTQYF
NA	TRBV5-1	many	14	TRBJ1-1	TGCGCCAGCAGCTTAGGGACCATGAACACTGAAGCTTTCTTT	CASSLGTMNTEAFF
NA	TRBV6-6	NA	14	TRBJ2-2	TGTGCCAGCACCGAAAATGCGAACACCGGGGAGCTGTTTTTT	CASTENANTGELFF
TRBD1	TRBV7-3	NA	14	TRBJ2-7	TGTGCCAGCAGCTTGGGACAGGGGCCCCATGAGCAGTACTTC	CASSLGQGPHEQYF
NA	TRBV10-2	NA	12	TRBJ1-1	TGCGCCAGCATAGGTATGAACACTGAAGCTTTCTTT	CASIGMNTEAFF
TRBD2	TRBV7-2	once	15	TRBJ2-7	TGTGCCAGCAGCTTAGCTAGCGGGGGGACCTACGAGCAGTACTTC	CASSLASGGTYEQYF
TRBD1	TRBV7-3	NA	16	TRBJ2-3	TGTGCCAGCAGCTTATTAGGGGGCGAAAGCACAGATACGCAGTATTTT	CASSLLGGESTDTQYF
NA	TRBV7-6	NA	11	TRBJ2-3	TGTGCCAGCAGCCAAGGGGATACGCAGTATTTT	CASSQGDTQYF
TRBD1	TRBV7-8	few	16	TRBJ2-7	TGTGCCAGCAGCCGGTGGAGTACAGGGGGCTGGGACGAGCAGTACTTC	CASSRWSTGGWDEQYF
NA	TRBV6-1	once	16	TRBJ1-2	TGTGCCAGCAGTTCGGACGGGAGGTCCCCATACTATGGCTACACCTTC	CASSSDGRSPYYGYTF
NA	TRBV28	NA	14	TRBJ2-7	TGTGCCAGCAGTTCCCCCGGGACAAAATACGAGCAGTACTTC	CASSSPGTKYEQYF
NA	TRBV27	many	17	TRBJ2-4	TGTGCCAGCAGTTTCGACGGAAGCGCCCCCACGTACAATGAGCAGTACTTC	CASSFDGSAPTYNEQYF
TRBD1	TRBV7-8	few	14	TRBJ2-7	TGTGCCAGCAGCTTCGGACAGGGCTTATACGAGCAGTACTTC	CASSFGQGLYEQYF
TRBD1	TRBV7-8	NA	16	TRBJ2-1	TGTGCCAGCAGCTTGAGGACAGGGGAGTCCTACAATGAGCAGTTCTTC	CASSLRTGESYNEQFF
NA	TRBV5-1	NA	13	TRBJ2-7	TGCGCCAGCAGCTTGGAGGGGTCCTACGAGCAGTACTTC	CASSLEGSYEQYF
NA	TRBV5-4	many	15	TRBJ2-5	TGTGCCAGCAGCCTCCTAGGTGGGAGGCAAGAGACCCAGTACTTC	CASSLLGGRQETQYF
NA	TRBV28	many	16	TRBJ2-2	TGTGCCAGCACCTTAGTCCTAGGGACCTACACCGGGGAGCTGTTTTTT	CASTLVLGTYTGELFF
TRBD1	TRBV6-2/TRBV6-3	NA	14	TRBJ2-7	TGTGCCAGCAGCGAGGACAGGGGGAATTCCGAGCAGTACTTC	CASSEDRGNSEQYF
TRBD1	TRBV7-4	NA	13	TRBJ1-1	TGTGCCAGCAGAGGGACAGGGAACACTGAAGCTTTCTTT	CASRGTGNTEAFF
NA	TRBV11-2	NA	13	TRBJ1-2	TGTGCCAGCAGCTTGACAGTTAACTATGGCTACACCTTC	CASSLTVNYGYTF
NA	TRBV7-9	NA	13	TRBJ2-5	TGTGCCAGCAGCTCGACGACTCAAGAGACCCAGTACTTC	CASSSTTQETQYF
TRBD2	TRBV7-2	few	16	TRBJ2-5	TGTGCCAGCAGCTTAGCGAGCGGGAGATTGCAAGAGACCCAGTACTTC	CASSLASGRLQETQYF
NA	TRBV28	many	14	TRBJ1-1	TGTGCCAGCAGACTTCCTGGGGAGGCAATAGAAGCTTTCTTT	CASRLPGEAIEAFF
TRBD2	TRBV7-3	NA	16	TRBJ2-1	TGTGCCAGCAGCCCTTTAGCGGGGGACTCCTACAATGAGCAGTTCTTC	CASSPLAGDSYNEQFF